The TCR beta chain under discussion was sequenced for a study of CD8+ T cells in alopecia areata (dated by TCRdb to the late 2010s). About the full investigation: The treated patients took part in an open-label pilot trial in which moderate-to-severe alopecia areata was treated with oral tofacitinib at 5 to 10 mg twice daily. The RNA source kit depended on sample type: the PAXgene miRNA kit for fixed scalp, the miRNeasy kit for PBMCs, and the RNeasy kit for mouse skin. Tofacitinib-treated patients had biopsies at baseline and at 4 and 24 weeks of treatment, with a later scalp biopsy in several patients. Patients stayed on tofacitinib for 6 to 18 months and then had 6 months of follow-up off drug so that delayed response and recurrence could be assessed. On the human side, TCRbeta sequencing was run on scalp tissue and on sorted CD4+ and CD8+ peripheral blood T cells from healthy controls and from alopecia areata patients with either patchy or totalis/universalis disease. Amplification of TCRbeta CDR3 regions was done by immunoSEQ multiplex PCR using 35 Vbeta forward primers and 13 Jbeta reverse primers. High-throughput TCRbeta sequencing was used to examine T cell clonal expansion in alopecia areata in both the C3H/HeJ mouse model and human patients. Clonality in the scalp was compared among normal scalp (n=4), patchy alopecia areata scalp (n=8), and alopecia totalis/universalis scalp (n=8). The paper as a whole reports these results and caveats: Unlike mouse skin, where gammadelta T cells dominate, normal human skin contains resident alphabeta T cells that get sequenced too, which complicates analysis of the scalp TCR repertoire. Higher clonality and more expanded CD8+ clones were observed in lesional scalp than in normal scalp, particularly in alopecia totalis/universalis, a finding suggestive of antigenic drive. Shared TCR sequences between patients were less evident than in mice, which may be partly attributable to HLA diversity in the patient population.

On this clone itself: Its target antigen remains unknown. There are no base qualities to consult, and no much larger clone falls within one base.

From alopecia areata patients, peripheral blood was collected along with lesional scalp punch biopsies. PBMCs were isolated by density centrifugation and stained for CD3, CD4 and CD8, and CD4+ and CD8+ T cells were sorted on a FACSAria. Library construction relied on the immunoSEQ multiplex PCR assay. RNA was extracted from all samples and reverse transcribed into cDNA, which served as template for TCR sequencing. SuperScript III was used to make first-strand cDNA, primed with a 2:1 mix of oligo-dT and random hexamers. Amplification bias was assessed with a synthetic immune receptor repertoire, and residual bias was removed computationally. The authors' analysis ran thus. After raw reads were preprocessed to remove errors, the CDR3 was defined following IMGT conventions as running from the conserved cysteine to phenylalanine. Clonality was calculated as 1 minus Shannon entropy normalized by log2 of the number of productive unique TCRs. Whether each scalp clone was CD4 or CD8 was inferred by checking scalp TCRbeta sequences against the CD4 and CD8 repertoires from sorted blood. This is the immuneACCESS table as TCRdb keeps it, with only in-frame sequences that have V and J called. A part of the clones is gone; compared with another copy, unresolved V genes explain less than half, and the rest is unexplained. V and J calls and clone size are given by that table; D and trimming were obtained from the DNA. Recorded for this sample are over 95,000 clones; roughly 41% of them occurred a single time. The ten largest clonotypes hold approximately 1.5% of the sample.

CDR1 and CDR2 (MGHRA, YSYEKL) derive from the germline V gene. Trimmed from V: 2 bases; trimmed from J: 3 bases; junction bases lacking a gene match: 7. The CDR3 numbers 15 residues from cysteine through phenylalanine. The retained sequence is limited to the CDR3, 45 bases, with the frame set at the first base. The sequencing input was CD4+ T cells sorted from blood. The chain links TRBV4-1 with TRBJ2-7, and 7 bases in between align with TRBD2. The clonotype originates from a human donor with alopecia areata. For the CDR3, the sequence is CASSQLPSGVYEQYF. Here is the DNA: TGCGCCAGCAGCCAACTACCCAGCGGGGTCTACGAGCAGTACTTC.